The 16 T cell receptor beta chains presented below share a single source sample, sequenced in a study of blood T cell repertoires in COVID-19. The assay was immunoSEQ multiplex PCR, and TCRdb's table has in-frame clones only and misses some. The data show about 140,000 clones, with 77% seen just once and roughly 9% held by the top ten. Sample: peripheral blood. The source of these receptors is a woman aged 50 to 60 with active or convalescent COVID-19.

V usage is TRBV7-3 and J usage is TRBJ1-1; TRBD1 aligns across 9 bases. The V and J ends lost 5 bases and 10 bases, in that order; junction bases with no gene match: 8. CDR3 size: 13 residues. Germline V gene lookup returns CDR1 SGHTA and CDR2 FQGTGA. The chain's CDR3 is CASSPDRGLGAFF. The CDR3 nucleotides are TGTGCCAGCAGCCCGGACAGGGGCCTTGGAGCTTTCTTT.

The chain is built from TRBV19 and TRBJ2-3; 9 nucleotides line up with TRBD1. Germline assignment: CDR1 LNHDA and CDR2 SQIVND (reference sequence). V lost 5 bases to trimming and J lost 10 bases; unmatched junction nucleotides: 19. This CDR3 is 17 amino acids long. The CDR3 nucleotides are TGTGCCAGTAGTCCAGAGGGGGGACAGGGAAGCAATTCTCCGCAGTATTTT. As protein: CASSPEGGQGSNSPQYF.

This clone was picked up one time. V gene TRBV19 combines with J gene TRBJ2-1, with a tentative D call TRBD2 (6 bases). The CDR3 is made up of 15 amino acids. Germline-derived CDR1 and CDR2 are LNHDA and SQIVND (reference sequence). V was cut by 1 base and J by 9 bases, with 16 bases left in between. The CDR3 DNA sequence: TGTGCCAGTAGTATAGCTTTACTTATGGGGGGTGAGCAGTTCTTC. It specifies CASSIALLMGGEQFF.

The rearrangement uses TRBV9 and TRBJ1-2, with TRBD1 matching over 10 bases. The CDR3 totals 15 residues. Germline V gene data show CDR1 as SGDLS and CDR2 as YYNGEE. V trimming: 2 bases; J trimming: 8 bases; junction bases outside the gene matches: 9. CDR3 residues: CASSVRTGGSLGYTF. The CDR3 DNA is TGTGCCAGCAGCGTCCGGACAGGGGGGAGTTTGGGCTACACCTTC.

V gene TRBV3-1 (or the pseudogene TRBV3-2) combines with J gene TRBJ2-5; no firm D call. Trimming stripped 2 bases from V and 1 base from J, with 11 bases between. This CDR3 contains 15 residues. Germline CDR1 and CDR2: LGHDT and YNNKEL (reference sequence). CDR3 nucleotide sequence: TGTGCCAGCAGCCAATCCCTCGGTGCCCAAGAGACCCAGTACTTC. Translation gives CASSQSLGAQETQYF.

This clone was detected a few times. This sequence joins TRBV28 and TRBJ2-7, with 9 bases identical to TRBD2. The germline V gene encodes CDR1 MDHEN and CDR2 SYDVKM. The junction had 15 bases not matched to a gene; V was cut back by 8 bases and J by 4 bases. CDR3 length equals 16 residues. Written as DNA, the CDR3 is TGTGCCAGCCTGTCGCTGACCGGGACTAGCTATTACGAGCAGTACTTC. Protein: CASLSLTGTSYYEQYF.

The chain carries TRBV7-2 and TRBJ2-1; TRBD2 matches 10 bases. This CDR3 has 14 amino acids. V lost 7 bases to trimming and J lost 4 bases; unmatched junction nucleotides: 4. The germline CDR1 and CDR2 sequences are SGHTA and FQGNSA. The CDR3 region is CASNPTSGYNEQFF. The CDR3, as DNA: TGTGCCAGCAACCCGACTAGCGGGTACAATGAGCAGTTCTTC.

Points on this clone: A much larger clone differs from this one at a single base, so this may be a read error. V gene TRBV4-3 combines with J gene TRBJ2-2; 9 bases match TRBD2. In germline, CDR1 is LGHNA, CDR2 YSLEER. CDR3 length: 15 residues. The CDR3 sequence: CATSQTRGGTGELFF. The CDR3, as DNA: TGCGCCACCAGCCAAACGCGGGGGGGGACCGGGGAGCTGTTTTTT.

The V and J genes are TRBV29-1 and TRBJ1-1, with a tentative D call TRBD1 (5 bases). V was pared by 1 base and J by 4 bases, with 13 bases between. Germline V gene data show CDR1 as SQVTM and CDR2 as ANQGSEA. The CDR3 sequence is 14 residues long. The CDR3 DNA reads as TGCAGCGTTGAAGGGCAGATGGGGGGCACTGAAGCTTTCTTT. Amino acid sequence: CSVEGQMGGTEAFF.

The genes are TRBV19 and TRBJ2-3, with 7 bases lining up with TRBD1. V dropped 9 bases and J dropped 6; count of bases not matched to a gene: 12. CDR3 length: 14 amino acids. Germline V gene data show CDR1 as LNHDA and CDR2 as SQIVND (reference sequence). The CDR3: CASSVGGAPDTQYF. Written as DNA, the CDR3 is TGTGCCAGCTCGGTAGGGGGCGCCCCGGATACGCAGTATTTT.

This clone showed up just once. The chain has TRBV3-1 (or the pseudogene TRBV3-2) and TRBJ2-7; the match to TRBD2 covers 8 bases. This CDR3 has 16 residues. The trim removed 1 base at V and 2 bases at J, leaving 7 bases unmatched. Germline assignment: CDR1 LGHDT and CDR2 YNNKEL (reference sequence). The CDR3 sequence is CASSQGPAGGTYEQYF. CDR3 sequence (DNA): TGTGCCAGCAGCCAAGGTCCGGCGGGAGGTACCTACGAGCAGTACTTC.

This clone occurred once. V is TRBV11-3 and J is TRBJ2-7; D is perhaps TRBD2 (6 bases). Trimming cost V 2 bases and J 3 bases, with 8 bases left between them. CDR3 size: 13 residues. Germline CDR1 reads SGHNT; CDR2 reads YENEEA. The CDR3 loop is CASSLTSHYEQYF. DNA for the CDR3: TGTGCCAGCAGCTTAACTAGCCACTACGAGCAGTACTTC.

This clone was recorded once. The V gene is TRBV5-1, the J gene TRBJ2-5; a weak D match, TRBD2 (6 bases). V lost 4 bases and J lost 5, with 15 bases in between. The CDR3 is 14 residues long. Looked up from germline, CDR1 is SGHRS and CDR2 is YFSETQ. CDR3 amino acids: CASSQGLARETQYF. The CDR3 DNA sequence: TGCGCCAGCAGCCAGGGACTGGCCCGGGAGACCCAGTACTTC.

This clone came up a few times. As DNA, the CDR3 is TGTGCCAGCAGCTTTAGCGGGAGAGGGGGCGATGAGCAGTTCTTC. Its translation: CASSFSGRGGDEQFF. V usage is TRBV11-3 and J usage is TRBJ2-1; 9 bases line up with TRBD2. This CDR3 has 15 amino acids. V was pared by 3 bases and J by 8 bases, with 8 bases of the junction left unmatched. Per the germline V gene, CDR1 is SGHNT and CDR2 is YENEEA.

This clone came up a few times. The chain employs TRBV7-9 and TRBJ2-2; 10 bases line up with TRBD2. The trim removed 6 bases at V and 2 bases at J, leaving 3 bases unmatched. The CDR3 extends over 15 amino acids. Germline lookup yields CDR1 SEHNR and CDR2 FQNEAQ (reference sequence). This CDR3 is CASRSSGSNTGELFF. The CDR3 DNA is TGTGCCAGCAGATCTAGCGGGAGCAACACCGGGGAGCTGTTTTTT. Variable domain in full (rest from reference TRBV7-9 and TRBJ2-2): DTGVSQNPRHKITKRGQNVTFRCDPISEHNRLYWYRQTLGQGPEFLTYFQNEAQLEKSRLLSDRFSAERPKGSFSTLEIQRTEQGDSAMYLCASRSSGSNTGELFFGEGSRLTVL.

The genes are TRBV6-2 or TRBV6-3 and TRBJ1-1; D is ambiguous. Trimming took off 0 bases at V and 5 bases at J, with 7 bases between the two ends. The germline gives CDR1 MNHEY, CDR2 SVGEGT. The CDR3 length is 13 residues. The CDR3 is CASSYSHQTEAFF. CDR3 DNA sequence: TGTGCCAGCAGTTACTCCCATCAAACTGAAGCTTTCTTT.